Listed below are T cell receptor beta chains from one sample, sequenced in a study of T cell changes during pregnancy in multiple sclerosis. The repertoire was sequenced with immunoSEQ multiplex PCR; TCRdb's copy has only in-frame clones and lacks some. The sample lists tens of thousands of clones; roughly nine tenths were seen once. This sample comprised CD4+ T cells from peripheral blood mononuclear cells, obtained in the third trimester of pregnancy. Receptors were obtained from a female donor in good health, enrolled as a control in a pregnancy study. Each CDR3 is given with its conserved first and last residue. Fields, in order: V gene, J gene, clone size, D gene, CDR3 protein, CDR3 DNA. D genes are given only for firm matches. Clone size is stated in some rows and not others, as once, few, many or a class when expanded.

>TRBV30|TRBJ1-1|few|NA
CAWSVDSLSNTEAFF
TGTGCCTGGAGCGTGGACTCCCTATCGAACACTGAAGCTTTCTTT
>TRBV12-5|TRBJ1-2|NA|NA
CASGLSPGGPSNGYTF
TGTGCTAGTGGTTTGTCCCCCGGGGGGCCCAGCAATGGCTACACCTTC
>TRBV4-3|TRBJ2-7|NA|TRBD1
CASSRPTGNYEQYF
TGCGCCAGCAGTCGCCCGACAGGGAACTACGAGCAGTACTTC
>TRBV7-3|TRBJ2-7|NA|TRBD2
CASSLTDGGGYEQYF
TGTGCCAGCAGCTTAACGGACGGGGGGGGGTACGAGCAGTACTTC
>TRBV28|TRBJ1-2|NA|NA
CASSLLTRGYGYTF
TGTGCCAGCAGTTTACTGACCCGGGGCTATGGCTACACCTTC
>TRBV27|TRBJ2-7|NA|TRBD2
CASSLAGVYEQYF
TGTGCCAGCAGTTTAGCGGGAGTATACGAGCAGTACTTC
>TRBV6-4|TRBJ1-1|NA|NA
CASRTKGLAGTEAFF
TGTGCCAGCCGCACAAAGGGGTTAGCGGGCACTGAAGCTTTCTTT
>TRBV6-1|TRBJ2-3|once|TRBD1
CASSEEGARSDTQYF
TGTGCCAGCAGTGAAGAGGGGGCGCGTTCTGATACGCAGTATTTT
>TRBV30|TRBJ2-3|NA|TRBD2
CAWIPGLAGFTDTQYF
TGTGCCTGGATACCCGGACTAGCGGGTTTCACAGATACGCAGTATTTT
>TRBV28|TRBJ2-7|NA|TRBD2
CAGRTSGTYEQYF
TGTGCCGGAAGGACTAGCGGAACCTACGAGCAGTACTTC
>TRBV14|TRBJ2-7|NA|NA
CASSQDLRRRYF
TGTGCCAGCAGCCAAGATCTGAGGCGGCGGTACTTC
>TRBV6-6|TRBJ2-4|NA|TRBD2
CASSLRGGENIQYF
TGTGCCAGCAGTCTACGCGGGGGGGAAAACATTCAGTACTTC
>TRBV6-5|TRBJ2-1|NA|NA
CASSPVRVWIHEQFF
TGTGCCAGCAGCCCCGTACGGGTCTGGATCCATGAGCAGTTCTTC
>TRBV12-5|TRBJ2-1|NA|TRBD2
CASGFPGLAGYNEQFF
TGTGCTAGTGGTTTTCCCGGACTAGCGGGCTACAATGAGCAGTTCTTC
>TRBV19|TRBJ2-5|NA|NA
CASSIARRETQYF
TGTGCCAGTAGTATCGCTAGGCGAGAGACCCAGTACTTC
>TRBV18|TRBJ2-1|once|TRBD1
CASSPGDRGLNNEQFF
TGTGCCAGCTCACCGGGGGACAGGGGGCTGAACAATGAGCAGTTCTTC
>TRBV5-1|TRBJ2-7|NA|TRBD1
CASSPDPRDRGAYEQYF
TGCGCCAGCAGCCCGGACCCCCGGGACAGGGGGGCTTACGAGCAGTACTTC
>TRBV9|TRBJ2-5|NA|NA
CASNKDRGWEETQYF
TGTGCCAGCAACAAAGACCGAGGGTGGGAGGAGACCCAGTACTTC
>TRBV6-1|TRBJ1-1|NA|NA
CASSDRGRGREAFF
TGTGCCAGCAGTGATCGTGGCAGAGGGAGAGAAGCTTTCTTT
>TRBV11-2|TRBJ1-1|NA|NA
CASSFRGNTEAFF
TGTGCCAGCAGCTTCAGGGGGAACACTGAAGCTTTCTTT
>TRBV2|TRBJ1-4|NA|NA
CASSPLGGANEKLFF
TGTGCCAGCAGTCCCCTCGGGGGAGCTAATGAAAAACTGTTTTTT
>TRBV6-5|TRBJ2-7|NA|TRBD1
CASRTGGREQYF
TGTGCCAGCAGGACAGGGGGCCGCGAGCAGTACTTC
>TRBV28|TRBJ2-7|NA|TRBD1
CASSPYDRGLTYEQYF
TGTGCCAGCAGTCCATATGACAGGGGATTAACCTACGAGCAGTACTTC
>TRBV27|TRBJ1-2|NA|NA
CASSQYPGSGGYTF
TGTGCCAGCAGCCAATATCCAGGGTCTGGGGGCTACACCTTC
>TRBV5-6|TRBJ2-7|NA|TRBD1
CASSFRSVGQGYEQYF
TGTGCCAGCAGTTTTAGGTCGGTGGGACAGGGCTACGAGCAGTACTTC
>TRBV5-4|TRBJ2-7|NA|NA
CASTAGLGISYEQYF
TGTGCCAGCACCGCTGGACTGGGGATCTCCTACGAGCAGTACTTC